The rows below give T cell receptor beta chains drawn from one sample of a study of blood T cell repertoires in COVID-19. Only in-frame clones appear in the TCRdb table, and some are missing; sequencing was by immunoSEQ multiplex PCR. Of 250,000 to 350,000 clones in the sample, roughly 88% are singletons; the top ten hold 6.9%. The specimen sequenced was peripheral blood. These receptor sequences come from a woman in her 30s who had recovered from COVID-19. Both conserved end residues are part of each CDR3. The D gene is left open where the match is weak.

D,V,J,CDR3,DNA
TRBD1,TRBV4-1,TRBJ2-6,CASSQDLDRVRSGANVLTF,TGCGCCAGCAGCCAAGATCTGGACAGGGTACGCTCTGGGGCCAACGTCCTGACTTTC
TRBD1,TRBV19,TRBJ1-2,CASSIYGPSEGAATHYTF,TGTGCCAGTAGTATATACGGCCCCAGTGAGGGGGCAGCGACTCACTACACCTTC
-,TRBV15,TRBJ2-1,CATRGGANNEQFF,TGTGCCACCAGGGGGGGGGCCAACAATGAGCAGTTCTTC
TRBD2,TRBV5-8,TRBJ2-3,CASSLVSTSGGLHTQYF,TGTGCCAGCAGCTTGGTTTCCACTAGCGGGGGCCTACATACGCAGTATTTT
TRBD1,TRBV3-1/TRBV3-2,TRBJ1-6,CASSWTGGELDSPLHF,TGTGCCAGCAGTTGGACAGGGGGCGAACTTGATTCACCCCTCCACTTT
TRBD1,TRBV14,TRBJ2-7,CASSQTDRAYGEQYF,TGTGCCAGCAGCCAAACCGACAGGGCCTACGGGGAGCAGTACTTC
-,TRBV30,TRBJ1-5,CAWSSGPDQPQHF,TGTGCCTGGAGTAGCGGGCCCGATCAGCCCCAGCATTTT
TRBD1,TRBV7-3,TRBJ2-1,CASSADRANEQFF,TGTGCCAGCAGCGCAGACAGGGCTAATGAGCAGTTCTTC
TRBD1,TRBV30,TRBJ1-3,CAWRIGTGRNTIYF,TGTGCCTGGCGTATTGGGACAGGCAGAAACACCATATATTTT
-,TRBV3-1/TRBV3-2,TRBJ2-7,CASSQLSREQYF,TGTGCCAGCAGCCAACTGTCGCGTGAGCAGTACTTC
-,TRBV29-1,TRBJ1-1,CSVSRVNTEAFF,TGCAGCGTTAGCAGGGTGAACACTGAAGCTTTCTTT
TRBD2,TRBV6-1,TRBJ2-5,CASSEVLAGETQYF,TGTGCCAGCAGTGAAGTACTAGCGGGAGAGACCCAGTACTTC
TRBD2,TRBV7-3,TRBJ2-2,CASSLSPGLAETGELFF,TGTGCCAGCAGCTTAAGTCCGGGACTAGCGGAGACCGGGGAGCTGTTTTTT
TRBD1,TRBV18,TRBJ1-2,CASSPRTGEDGYTF,TGTGCCAGCTCACCACGGACAGGGGAAGATGGCTACACCTTC
TRBD1,TRBV28,TRBJ1-4,CASSPYDQGAKEKLFF,TGTGCCAGCAGTCCCTATGATCAGGGGGCTAAGGAAAAACTGTTTTTT
-,TRBV2,TRBJ1-1,CASSLGSETEAFF,TGTGCCAGCAGCCTCGGGAGCGAAACTGAAGCTTTCTTT
-,TRBV24-1,TRBJ2-2,CATSDLTAGNTGELFF,TGTGCCACCAGTGATTTAACGGCAGGGAACACCGGGGAGCTGTTTTTT
-,TRBV11-2,TRBJ2-7,CASSYVTLEQYF,TGTGCCAGCAGCTATGTGACACTCGAGCAGTACTTC
TRBD1,TRBV5-6,TRBJ2-3,CASSLVQTGGTDTQYF,TGTGCCAGCAGCTTGGTCCAGACAGGGGGAACAGATACGCAGTATTTT